A selection of T cell receptor beta chains follows, all from one sample in a study of blood T cell repertoires in COVID-19. Clones were sequenced by immunoSEQ multiplex PCR, and TCRdb holds only the in-frame ones, with some missing. This sample has under 250,000 clones, with roughly four fifths found just once. The specimen was peripheral blood. The receptors stem from an older man with acute or convalescent COVID-19. The CDR3 runs from the conserved cysteine through the conserved F or W. A D gene is named only where the DNA matches it firmly. Only some rows state a clone size, as once, few, many or a class for expanded clones.

>.|TRBD1|TRBJ2-3|TRBV5-4
TGTGCCAGCAGCTTAGGGGACAGACGACATGTAAATACGCAGTATTTT
CASSLGDRRHVNTQYF
>.|.|TRBJ2-5|TRBV18
TGTGCCAGCTCACCACAGGGACTTTTTCAAGAGACCCAGTACTTC
CASSPQGLFQETQYF
>.|TRBD2|TRBJ2-2|TRBV15
TGTGCCACCAGCAGGAGCGGGAGGGCCCCCGGGGAGCTGTTTTTT
CATSRSGRAPGELFF
>.|.|TRBJ1-3|TRBV6-5
TGTGCCAGCAGCATTAGCTCTGGAAACACCATATATTTT
CASSISSGNTIYF
>.|TRBD1|TRBJ2-2|TRBV5-1
TGCGCCAGCAGCTTGTTCAGGGGGCGAAGGAACACCGGGGAGCTGTTTTTT
CASSLFRGRRNTGELFF
>.|TRBD1|TRBJ1-3|TRBV6-5
TGTGCCAGCAGTTACGGGACAGGCTCCTCTGGAAACACCATATATTTT
CASSYGTGSSGNTIYF
>.|.|TRBJ1-5|TRBV6-5
TGTGCCAGCAGTTACCGGCAGGGGAATCAGCCCCAGCATTTT
CASSYRQGNQPQHF
>.|.|TRBJ2-5|TRBV7-9
TGTGCCAGCAGCTTAGCCGGTGGAGAGACCCAGTACTTC
CASSLAGGETQYF
>.|TRBD1|TRBJ2-1|TRBV7-9
TGTGCCAGCAGCTTACCTGGACAGGGGGGCGATGAGCAGTTCTTC
CASSLPGQGGDEQFF
>.|.|TRBJ1-5|TRBV5-5
TGTGCCAGCAGCTTGGGCGGTTCAAATCAGCCCCAGCATTTT
CASSLGGSNQPQHF
>.|TRBD1|TRBJ2-7|TRBV19
TGTGCCAGTAGTATGAGGACAGGGTTCTACGAGCAGTACTTC
CASSMRTGFYEQYF
>.|.|TRBJ1-4|TRBV19
TGTGCCAGTAGTGCCCTCGGGGGAGAGAATGAAAAACTGTTTTTT
CASSALGGENEKLFF
>once|TRBD1|TRBJ1-5|TRBV2
TGTGCCAGCAGTGAAGGGGACAGGGTGAATCAGCCCCAGCATTTT
CASSEGDRVNQPQHF
>.|.|TRBJ1-6|TRBV19
TGTGCCAGTAGTGAGTTGGGGAGTGTTGATTCACCCCTCCACTTT
CASSELGSVDSPLHF
>.|.|TRBJ2-7|TRBV2
TGTGCCAGCAGGAGGGCTGGTGAAAACGAGCAGTACTTC
CASRRAGENEQYF
>.|.|TRBJ2-3|TRBV4-1
TGCGCCAGCAGCCAAGAGGTCGGGGATACGCAGTATTTT
CASSQEVGDTQYF
>.|TRBD2|TRBJ2-7|TRBV3-1/TRBV3-2
TGTGCCAGCAGCCAAGGACTAGCGGGGGACTTCTACGAGCAGTACTTC
CASSQGLAGDFYEQYF
>.|TRBD1|TRBJ2-5|TRBV6-5
TGTGCCAGCAAGGGACAGGGTCTCGTGGAGACCCAGTACTTC
CASKGQGLVETQYF
>once|.|TRBJ1-4|TRBV4-2
TGTGCCAGCAGCCAAGTGGACAAAATTATCGCAACTAATGAAAAACTGTTTTTT
CASSQVDKIIATNEKLFF
>.|.|TRBJ1-1|TRBV2
TGTGCCAGCGCGCCCCCTCCGGGGTTAGCCACTGAAGCTTTCTTT
CASAPPPGLATEAFF
>.|TRBD2|TRBJ2-3|TRBV18
TGTGCCAGCTCAGGGGGGGACACAGATACGCAGTATTTT
CASSGGDTDTQYF
>once|.|TRBJ1-1|TRBV5-4
TGTGCCAGCAGCTATCTCGGACAGTACACTGAAGCTTTCTTT
CASSYLGQYTEAFF
>.|TRBD1|TRBJ1-2|TRBV2
TGTGCCAGCGGTGGCGTGGCAGGGGGCGCGAGGGGCTACACCTTC
CASGGVAGGARGYTF
>.|.|TRBJ2-1|TRBV7-9
TGTGCCAGCAGCTTATTCTCGGGAACCTCCTACAATGAGCAGTTCTTC
CASSLFSGTSYNEQFF